This T cell receptor beta chain was recorded in a study of blood T cell repertoires in COVID-19. Clones were sequenced by immunoSEQ multiplex PCR, and TCRdb holds only the in-frame ones, with some missing. The sample carries about 400,000 clones, 88% recorded once. The receptor comes from a woman aged 40 to 50 with acute COVID-19. The sample taken for sequencing was PBMCs or T cells enriched from blood (not recorded which).

The CDR3: CASSLGTGARGNTIYF. The CDR3 DNA reads as TGCGCCAGCAGCTTAGGGACAGGGGCTCGCGGAAACACCATATATTTT. V usage is TRBV5-1 and J usage is TRBJ1-3; 10 bases are shared with TRBD1. With V trimmed by 2 bases and J by 4 bases, 6 bases remained unmatched. The V gene's germline CDR1 is SGHRS and CDR2 YFSETQ. The CDR3 is 16 amino acids.